What follows are 14 T cell receptor beta chains derived from one specimen sequenced in a study of response to subunit inactivated influenza vaccine. One entry per CDR3 protein, called by TCRdb with MiXCR from the RT-PCR reads. Of roughly 190,000 distinct CDR3 sequences in the sample, 14% were seen once. The sample was CD8+ T cells sorted from PBMCs, taken roughly 5 days after vaccination. Receptors originate from a man aged 45-65 years who received an inactivated influenza vaccine.

This clonotype was detected a few times. The gene calls are TRBV7-9 and TRBJ1-4; 7 bases match TRBD1. V was clipped by 5 bases and J by 10 bases; unmatched bases: 13. Germline V CDR1 and CDR2: SEHNR, FQNEAQ (reference sequence). This CDR3 contains 15 residues. The CDR3 loop reads CASSPIDREIGKLFF. The CDR3 DNA is TGTGCCAGCAGCCCCATAGACAGGGAAATCGGAAAACTGTTTTTT.

The sample holds a few counts of this clonotype. J is TRBJ2-2 and V is TRBV6-1, with 8 nucleotides matching TRBD2. Germline V gene sequence: CDR1 MNHNS, CDR2 SASEGT. This CDR3 is built from 13 residues. V lost 4 bases and J lost 7; bases outside the gene matches: 2. The CDR3 DNA sequence: TGTGCCAGCAGTGGACTAGCGAGCGGGGAGCTGTTTTTT. Translating gives CASSGLASGELFF.

This clonotype was found a few times. The genes are TRBV27 and TRBJ2-2; TRBD2 matches 8 bases. Trimming removed 5 bases from V and 4 bases from J; junction bases left unmatched: 9. There are 16 residues in the CDR3. Germline CDR1 reads MNHEY; CDR2 reads SMNVEV (reference sequence). The CDR3 DNA reads TGTGCCAGCAGTACAGTAGCGGGGAGGGGCACCGGGGAGCTGTTTTTT. Residues: CASSTVAGRGTGELFF.

In its sample, this clonotype was seen a few times. This rearrangement joins TRBV2 to TRBJ2-7, with D perhaps being TRBD1 or TRBD2 (5 bases each). Trimming cost V 5 bases and J 2 bases, with 10 bases left between them. The CDR3 spans 13 residues. Germline values: CDR1 SNHLY, CDR2 FYNNEI. The CDR3 DNA reads TGTGCCAGCAGTATTCGGGGACCCTACGAGCAGTACTTC. Amino acids: CASSIRGPYEQYF.

Only a few counts were recorded for this clonotype. CDR3 nucleotides: TGTGCCAGCAGCCTGGGACAGAGAGTAATACCAGATACGCAGTATTTT. The encoded protein is CASSLGQRVIPDTQYF. The rearrangement uses TRBV6-2 or TRBV6-3 and TRBJ2-3; 7 bases line up with TRBD1. Losses at the gene ends were 6 bases for V and 4 bases for J; bases not matched to a gene: 13. Germline-derived CDR1 and CDR2 are MNHEY and SVGEGT. This CDR3 is 16 amino acids long.

This clonotype was observed a handful of times. The J gene is TRBJ2-7, the V gene TRBV7-9; D may be TRBD1 (6 bases). The CDR3 runs 12 residues. Trimming removed 6 bases at V and 0 bases at J, with 6 bases between. Per germline, CDR1 SEHNR and CDR2 FQNEAQ (reference sequence). The CDR3 coding sequence is TGTGCCAGCAGAGGGGGCTCCTACGAGCAGTACTTC. This sequence encodes CASRGGSYEQYF.

This chain joins TRBV7-6 and TRBJ2-7; 13 bases align to TRBD2. With 5 bases clipped from V and 4 bases from J, the junction kept 8 bases outside the gene matches. The CDR3 loop spans 16 amino acids. Germline V gives CDR1 SGHVS, CDR2 FNYEAQ. CDR3 sequence (DNA): TGTGCCAGCAGCCCACTAGCGGGAGGGTCAAGGTACGAGCAGTACTTC. It encodes CASSPLAGGSRYEQYF.

This clonotype was counted between two and nine times. V gene TRBV6-5 combines with J gene TRBJ2-5, with a tentative D call TRBD1 (6 bases). Looked up from germline, CDR1 is MNHEY and CDR2 is SVGAGI. The length of the CDR3 is 13 residues. Trimming removed 0 bases from V and 4 bases from J, with 6 bases in between. Here the CDR3 DNA reads TGTGCCAGCAGTTACTCCAGGGGAGAGACCCAGTACTTC. Encoded protein: CASSYSRGETQYF.

The chain combines TRBV19 with TRBJ2-1; perhaps TRBD2 as D (6 bases). Germline CDR1 reads LNHDA; CDR2 reads SQIVND (reference sequence). Trimming removed 4 bases from V and 8 bases from J, with 15 bases in between. The CDR3 loop spans 14 amino acids. The CDR3 reads CASSKDGRGDEQFF. In DNA form, the CDR3 reads TGTGCCAGTAGTAAGGACGGGAGAGGCGATGAGCAGTTCTTC.

This clonotype turned up a few times. The genes are TRBV25-1 and TRBJ2-3; 7 nucleotides line up with TRBD2. The CDR3 is 15 amino acids. CDR1 MGHDK and CDR2 SYGVNS come from the germline V gene. J gave up 0 bases and V 3 bases, and 3 bases lay outside the gene matches. For the CDR3, the DNA is TGTGCCAGCAGTGATCTTAGCGGGAGCACAGATACGCAGTATTTT. It translates to CASSDLSGSTDTQYF.

The chain combines TRBV27 with TRBJ2-1; maybe TRBD2 (6 bases). V lost 4 bases, J lost 10 bases, and 17 bases lay in between. The CDR3 runs to 14 residues. CDR1 is MNHEY and CDR2 is SMNVEV in the germline V gene (reference sequence). This chain's CDR3 is CASSSPGVPREQFF. CDR3 nucleotides: TGTGCCAGCAGTTCGCCGGGAGTCCCCCGAGAGCAGTTCTTC.

The V call is TRBV10-3, the J call TRBJ2-1; 8 nucleotides align to TRBD2. CDR3 length equals 13 residues. Trimming removed 2 bases from V and 9 bases from J; junction bases left unmatched: 3. Germline CDR1 and CDR2: ENHRY and SYGVKD. The CDR3: CAISEGLAAEQFF. In DNA form, the CDR3 reads TGTGCCATCAGTGAGGGACTAGCTGCTGAGCAGTTCTTC.

This clonotype has more than one count but fewer than ten. The chain joins TRBV20-1 to TRBJ1-1; 7 positions match TRBD1. The CDR3 totals 15 residues. J gave up 5 bases and V 2 bases, and 11 bases lay outside the gene matches. CDR1 and CDR2 (germline): DFQATT, SNEGSKA (reference sequence). The CDR3 region is CSARSYRGTLTEAFF. The CDR3 DNA sequence: TGCAGTGCTAGATCTTACAGGGGAACCTTGACTGAAGCTTTCTTT.

This clonotype was seen only a few times. The chain carries TRBV7-2 and TRBJ2-7; 12 nucleotides line up with TRBD2. V gave up 3 bases and J gave up 2 bases; unmatched junction bases: 5. Germline CDR1 SGHTA, CDR2 FQGNSA. This CDR3 comprises 16 residues. The CDR3 DNA reads TGTGCCAGCAGCTTTCCGACTAGCGGGGGCACCTACGAGCAGTACTTC. It specifies CASSFPTSGGTYEQYF. The full variable domain, completed using reference TRBV7-2 and TRBJ2-7, is GAGVSQSPSNKVTEKGKDVELRCDPISGHTALYWYRQSLGQGLEFLIYFQGNSAPDKSGLPSDRFSAERTGGSVSTLTIQRTQQEDSAVYLCASSFPTSGGTYEQYFGPGTRLTVT.